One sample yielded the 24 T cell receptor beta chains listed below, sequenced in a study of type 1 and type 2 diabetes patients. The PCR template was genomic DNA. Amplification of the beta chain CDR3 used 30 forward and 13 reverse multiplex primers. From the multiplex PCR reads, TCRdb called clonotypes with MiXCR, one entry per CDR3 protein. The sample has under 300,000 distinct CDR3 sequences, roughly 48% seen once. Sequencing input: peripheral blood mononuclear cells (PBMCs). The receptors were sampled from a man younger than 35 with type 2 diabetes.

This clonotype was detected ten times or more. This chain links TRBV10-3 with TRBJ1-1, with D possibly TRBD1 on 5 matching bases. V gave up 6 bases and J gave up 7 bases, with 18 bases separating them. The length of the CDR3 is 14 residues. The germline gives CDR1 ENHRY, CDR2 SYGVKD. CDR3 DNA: TGTGCCATCAGCCAACGGGGGTTCGGCGGTGAAGCTTTCTTT. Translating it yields CAISQRGFGGEAFF.

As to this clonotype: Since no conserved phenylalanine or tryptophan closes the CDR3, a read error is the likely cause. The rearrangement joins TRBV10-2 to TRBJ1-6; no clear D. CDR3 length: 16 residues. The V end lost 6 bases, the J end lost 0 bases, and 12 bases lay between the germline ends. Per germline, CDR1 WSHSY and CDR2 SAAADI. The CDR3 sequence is CASRDPQLSYNSPLHS. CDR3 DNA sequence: TGCGCCAGCAGGGATCCTCAGCTCTCCTATAATTCACCCCTCCACTCT.

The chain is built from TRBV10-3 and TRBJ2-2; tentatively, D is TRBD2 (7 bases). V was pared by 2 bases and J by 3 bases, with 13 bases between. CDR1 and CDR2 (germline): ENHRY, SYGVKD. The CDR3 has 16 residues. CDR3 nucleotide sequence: TGTGCCATCAGTGAGAAAGGCGGGGGCGACACCGGGGAGCTGTTTTTT. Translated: CAISEKGGGDTGELFF.

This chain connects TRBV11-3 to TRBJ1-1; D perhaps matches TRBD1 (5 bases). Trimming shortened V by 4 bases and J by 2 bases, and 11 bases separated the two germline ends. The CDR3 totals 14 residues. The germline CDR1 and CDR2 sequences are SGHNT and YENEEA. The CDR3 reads CASSSGDSNTEAFF. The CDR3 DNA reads TGTGCCAGCAGCTCCGGAGACAGTAACACTGAAGCTTTCTTT.

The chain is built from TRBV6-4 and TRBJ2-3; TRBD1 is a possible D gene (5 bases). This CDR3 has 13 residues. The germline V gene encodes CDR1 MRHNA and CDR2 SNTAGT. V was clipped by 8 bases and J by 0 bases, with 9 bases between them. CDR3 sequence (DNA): TGTGCCAGCCAGGACACTAGCACAGATACGCAGTATTTT. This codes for CASQDTSTDTQYF.

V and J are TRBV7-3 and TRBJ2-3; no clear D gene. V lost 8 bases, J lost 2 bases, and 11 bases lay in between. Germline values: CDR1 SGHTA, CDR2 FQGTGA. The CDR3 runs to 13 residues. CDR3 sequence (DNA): TGTGCCAGCCACGGACCCGACACAGATACGCAGTATTTT. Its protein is CASHGPDTDTQYF.

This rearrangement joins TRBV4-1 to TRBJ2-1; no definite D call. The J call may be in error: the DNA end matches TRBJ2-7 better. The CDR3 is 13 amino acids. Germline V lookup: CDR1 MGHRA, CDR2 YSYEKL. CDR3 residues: CASSQDQYNEQYF. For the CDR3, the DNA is TGCGCCAGCAGCCAGGACCAGTACAATGAGCAGTACTTC.

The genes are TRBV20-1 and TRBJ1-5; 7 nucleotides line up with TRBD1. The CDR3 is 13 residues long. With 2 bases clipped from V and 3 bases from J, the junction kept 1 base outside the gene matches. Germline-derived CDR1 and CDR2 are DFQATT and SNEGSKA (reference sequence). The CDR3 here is CSARQGVNQPQHF. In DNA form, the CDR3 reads TGCAGTGCTAGACAGGGGGTCAATCAGCCCCAGCATTTT.

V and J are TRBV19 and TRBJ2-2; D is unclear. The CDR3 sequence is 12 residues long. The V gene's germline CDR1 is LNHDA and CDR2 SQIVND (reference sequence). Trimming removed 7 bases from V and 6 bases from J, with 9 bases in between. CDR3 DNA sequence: TGTGCCAGTAAAAGGTTGTCCGGGGAGCTGTTTTTT. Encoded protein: CASKRLSGELFF.

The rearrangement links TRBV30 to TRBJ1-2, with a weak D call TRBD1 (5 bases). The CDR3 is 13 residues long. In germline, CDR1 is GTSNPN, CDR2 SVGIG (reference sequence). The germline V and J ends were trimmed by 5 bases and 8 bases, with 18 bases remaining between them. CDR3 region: CAWGLGQGGGYTF. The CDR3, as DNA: TGTGCCTGGGGATTGGGGCAGGGAGGCGGCTACACCTTC.

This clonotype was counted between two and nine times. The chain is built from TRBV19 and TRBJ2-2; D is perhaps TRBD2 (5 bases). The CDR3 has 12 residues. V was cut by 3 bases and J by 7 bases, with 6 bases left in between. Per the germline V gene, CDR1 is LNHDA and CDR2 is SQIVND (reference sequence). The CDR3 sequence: CASSIGVGELFF. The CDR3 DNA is TGTGCCAGTAGTATCGGGGTCGGGGAGCTGTTTTTT.

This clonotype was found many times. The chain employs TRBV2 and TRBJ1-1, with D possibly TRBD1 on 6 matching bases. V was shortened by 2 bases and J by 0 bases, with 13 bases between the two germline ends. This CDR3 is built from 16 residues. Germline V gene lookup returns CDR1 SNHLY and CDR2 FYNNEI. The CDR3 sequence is CASSELQGGLNTEAFF. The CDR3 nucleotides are TGTGCCAGCAGTGAACTACAGGGAGGGTTGAACACTGAAGCTTTCTTT.

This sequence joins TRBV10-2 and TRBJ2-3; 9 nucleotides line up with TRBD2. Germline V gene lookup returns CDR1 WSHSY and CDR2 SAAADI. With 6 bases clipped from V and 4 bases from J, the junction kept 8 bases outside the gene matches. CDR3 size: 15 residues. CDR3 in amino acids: CASSPRVAGADTQYF. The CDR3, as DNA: TGCGCCAGCAGCCCGCGAGTAGCGGGAGCAGATACGCAGTATTTT.

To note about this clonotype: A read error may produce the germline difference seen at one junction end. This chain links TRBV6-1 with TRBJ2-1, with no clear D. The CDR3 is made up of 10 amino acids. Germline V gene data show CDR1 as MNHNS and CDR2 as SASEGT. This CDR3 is CSSKAVEQFF. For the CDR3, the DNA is TGTTCCAGCAAGGCGGTTGAGCAGTTCTTC.

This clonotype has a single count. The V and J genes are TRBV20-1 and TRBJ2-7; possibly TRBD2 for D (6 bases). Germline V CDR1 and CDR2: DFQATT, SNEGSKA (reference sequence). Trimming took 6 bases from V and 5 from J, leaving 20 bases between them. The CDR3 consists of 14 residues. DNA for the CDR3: TGCAGTGCATCTCGTACCGGGACTTCCCACGAGCAGTACTTC. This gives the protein CSASRTGTSHEQYF.

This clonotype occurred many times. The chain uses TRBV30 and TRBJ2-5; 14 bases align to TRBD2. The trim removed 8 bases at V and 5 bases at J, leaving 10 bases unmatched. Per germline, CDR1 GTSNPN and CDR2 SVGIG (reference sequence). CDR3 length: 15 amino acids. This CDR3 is CAGGLAGGRGETQYF. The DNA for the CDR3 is TGTGCCGGCGGACTAGCGGGAGGTCGAGGGGAGACCCAGTACTTC.

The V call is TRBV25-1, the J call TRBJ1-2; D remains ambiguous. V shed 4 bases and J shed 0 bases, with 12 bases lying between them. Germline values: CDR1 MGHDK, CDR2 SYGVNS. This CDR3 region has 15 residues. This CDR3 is CASSVGYSSNYGYTF. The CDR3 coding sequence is TGTGCCAGCAGTGTAGGTTACAGCTCTAACTATGGCTACACCTTC.

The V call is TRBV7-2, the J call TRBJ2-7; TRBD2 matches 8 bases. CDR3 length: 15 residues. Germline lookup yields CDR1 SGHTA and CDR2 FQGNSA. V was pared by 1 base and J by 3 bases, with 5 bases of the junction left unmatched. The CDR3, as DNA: TGTGCCAGCAGCTTAGTTACGCGGGAGGTCTACGAGCAGTACTTC. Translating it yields CASSLVTREVYEQYF.

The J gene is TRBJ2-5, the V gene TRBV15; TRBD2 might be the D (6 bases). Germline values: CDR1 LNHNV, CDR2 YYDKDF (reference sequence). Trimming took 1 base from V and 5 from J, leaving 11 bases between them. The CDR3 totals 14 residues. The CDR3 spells CATSRGDSRETQYF. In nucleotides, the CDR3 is TGTGCCACCAGCAGAGGGGACTCGAGGGAGACCCAGTACTTC.

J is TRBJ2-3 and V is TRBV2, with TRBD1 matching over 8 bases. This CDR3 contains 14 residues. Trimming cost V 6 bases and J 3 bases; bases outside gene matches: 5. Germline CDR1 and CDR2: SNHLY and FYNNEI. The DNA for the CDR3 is TGTGCCAGCAGCAAGACAGGGGTTACAGATACGCAGTATTTT. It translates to CASSKTGVTDTQYF.

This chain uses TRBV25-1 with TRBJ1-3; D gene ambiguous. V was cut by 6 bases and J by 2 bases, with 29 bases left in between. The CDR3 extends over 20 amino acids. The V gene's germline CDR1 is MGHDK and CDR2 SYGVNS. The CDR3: CASSPPVEHEDGQAGNTIYF. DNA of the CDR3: TGTGCCAGCAGCCCCCCGGTCGAACACGAGGACGGTCAAGCTGGAAACACCATATATTTT.

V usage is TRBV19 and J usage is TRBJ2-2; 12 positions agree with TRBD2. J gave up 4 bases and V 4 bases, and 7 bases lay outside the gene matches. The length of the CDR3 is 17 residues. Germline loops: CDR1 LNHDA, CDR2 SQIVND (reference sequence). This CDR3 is CASSNFLAGGPTGELFF. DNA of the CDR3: TGTGCCAGTAGTAATTTCCTAGCGGGAGGGCCCACCGGGGAGCTGTTTTTT.

The CDR3 here is CSATKRGGYPEQFF. The CDR3 region has the DNA TGCAGTGCGACGAAGCGGGGGGGCTATCCTGAGCAGTTCTTC. This chain uses TRBV20-1 with TRBJ2-7; 10 bases agree with TRBD2. The better agreement between TRBJ2-1 and the DNA end casts doubt on the J call. Per germline, CDR1 DFQATT and CDR2 SNEGSKA (reference sequence). The CDR3 loop spans 14 amino acids.

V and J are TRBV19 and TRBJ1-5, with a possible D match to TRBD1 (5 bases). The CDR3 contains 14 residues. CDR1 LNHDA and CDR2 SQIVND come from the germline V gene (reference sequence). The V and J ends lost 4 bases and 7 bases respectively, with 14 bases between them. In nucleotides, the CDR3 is TGTGCCAGTAGTAGGCAGGGACGGGGGCAGCCCCAGCATTTT. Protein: CASSRQGRGQPQHF.